A selection of T cell receptor beta chains follows, all from one sample in a study of T cells in Graves' hyperthyroidism and ophthalmopathy. TCRdb called the multiplex PCR reads again in MiXCR, with one record for every CDR3 protein. Counted here are approximately 600,000 distinct CDR3 sequences, approximately 15% occurring once; the ten biggest clones make up roughly 6.2%. The sample comprised blood. The source of these receptors is a woman in her twenties or thirties with Graves' hyperthyroidism that later progressed to Graves' ophthalmopathy. CDR3s include the opening cysteine and the closing phenylalanine or tryptophan. The D gene is left open where the match is weak. For some rows the clone size is stated as once, few or many, or as a class when expanded; others skip it.

size	V	J	D	DNA	CDR3
many	TRBV6-2/TRBV6-3	TRBJ1-1	.	TGTGCCAGCAGGCAGACGGGATTTATGAACACTGAAGCTTTCTTT	CASRQTGFMNTEAFF
many	TRBV7-6	TRBJ2-2	.	TGTGCCAGCACCCCGGTGGGGGCCGGGGAGCTGTTTTTT	CASTPVGAGELFF
.	TRBV7-2	TRBJ2-5	TRBD1	TGTGCCAGCAGCCCTGTACAGGGGGGAGAGACCCAGTACTTC	CASSPVQGGETQYF
few	TRBV10-3	TRBJ2-2	.	TGTGCCATCAGGCCTCCGGGGTACACCGGGGAGCTGTTTTTT	CAIRPPGYTGELFF
many	TRBV18	TRBJ2-3	TRBD2	TGTGCCAGCTCACCACTAGCGGGAGGCGCAGATACGCAGTATTTT	CASSPLAGGADTQYF
many	TRBV27	TRBJ1-2	.	TGTGCCAGCGGATCGGACACCGAGCATGGCTACACCTTC	CASGSDTEHGYTF
many	TRBV6-2/TRBV6-3	TRBJ2-1	TRBD2	TGTGCCAGCAGTAAACTAGCGGGTGCTACCAATGAGCAGTTCTTC	CASSKLAGATNEQFF
.	TRBV19	TRBJ2-7	.	TGTGCCAGTAGTATATCGGCGACCTACTCCTACGAGCAGTACTTC	CASSISATYSYEQYF
many	TRBV11-2	TRBJ2-7	.	TGTGCCAGCAGTACGGCGACTCTTTACGAGCAGTACTTC	CASSTATLYEQYF
few	TRBV29-1	TRBJ2-2	.	TGCAGCGTTGAACGTTTTTTGTCTCTGAAGATCGGGGAGCTGTTTTTT	CSVERFLSLKIGELFF
many	TRBV15	TRBJ2-1	TRBD2	TGTGCCACCAGCAGATTCCCACCCTCGGGGGAGGGTTACAATGAGCAGTTCTTC	CATSRFPPSGEGYNEQFF
few	TRBV27	TRBJ2-2	.	TGTGCCAGCAGTTTAAGCCTAGGGGGCACCGGGGAGCTGTTTTTT	CASSLSLGGTGELFF
.	TRBV5-1	TRBJ2-5	.	TGCGCCAGCAGCGGCGGTCAGCGGTCGGAGACCCAGTACTTC	CASSGGQRSETQYF
few	TRBV18	TRBJ1-1	.	TGTGCCAGCTCGGGGGGGTTAGGTGAAGCTTTCTTT	CASSGGLGEAFF
many	TRBV20-1	TRBJ2-7	TRBD2	TGCAGTGCTAGACCCCAGGGACTAGCGTCCTACGAGCAGTACTTC	CSARPQGLASYEQYF
many	TRBV20-1	TRBJ2-3	TRBD2	TGCAGTGCGGAGCGGGAGTGGACAGATACGCAGTATTTT	CSAEREWTDTQYF
many	TRBV28	TRBJ2-1	.	TGTGCCAGCAGCCTAAGCGGCGCCTACAATGAGCAGTTCTTC	CASSLSGAYNEQFF
.	TRBV7-2	TRBJ1-1	TRBD1	TGTGCCAGCAGCCCGGGGACAGGGTTGAGTGAAGCTTTCTTT	CASSPGTGLSEAFF
.	TRBV2	TRBJ2-3	.	TGTGCCAGCAGCTTCCCGACAAACACAGATACGCAGTATTTT	CASSFPTNTDTQYF
many	TRBV6-5	TRBJ2-7	.	TGTGCCAGCAGTTACGACAGGACCTACGAGCAGTACTTC	CASSYDRTYEQYF
.	TRBV6-2/TRBV6-3	TRBJ2-1	TRBD2	TGTGCCAGCACACCGGGACTAGCGGGACCCCTGTTCTTC	CASTPGLAGPLFF
many	TRBV6-2/TRBV6-3	TRBJ2-7	.	TGTGCCAGCAGTTACTCAGGTAACTCCTACGAGCAGTACTTC	CASSYSGNSYEQYF
many	TRBV3-1	TRBJ2-3	.	TGTGCCAGCAGCCAACGGGACCCCATTACGCAGTATTTT	CASSQRDPITQYF
many	TRBV12-3/TRBV12-4	TRBJ1-2	.	TGTGCCAGCACGGGTCGGACGGTCTATGGCTACACCTTC	CASTGRTVYGYTF
many	TRBV28	TRBJ1-2	.	TGTGCCAGCGGAAAGATGCCTCAAGGCTACACCTTC	CASGKMPQGYTF
many	TRBV7-9	TRBJ2-7	.	TGTGCCAGCGTTGAGCCCCGCTACTACGAGCAGTACTTC	CASVEPRYYEQYF
many	TRBV7-9	TRBJ1-1	.	TGTGCCAGCAGCAAAAGCGGACAGCTCACTGAAGCTTTCTTT	CASSKSGQLTEAFF
many	TRBV2	TRBJ2-1	TRBD2	TGTGCCAGCAGTGAAATTAGCGGGCCGTACAATGAGCAGTTCTTC	CASSEISGPYNEQFF
many	TRBV5-1	TRBJ1-4	.	TGCGCCAGCAGCTTGGGGGCGGATGAAAAACTGTTTTTT	CASSLGADEKLFF
many	TRBV5-1	TRBJ2-2	.	TGCGCCAGCAGCTTGCTCGGGAACACCGGGGAGCTGTTTTTT	CASSLLGNTGELFF
many	TRBV6-2/TRBV6-3	TRBJ1-1	.	TGTGCCAGCAGTTCCCCGACAGGCACTGAAGCTTTCTTT	CASSSPTGTEAFF
.	TRBV28	TRBJ2-5	.	TGTGCCAGCAGTTTGGCGCAGGAGACGGCCCAGTACTTC	CASSLAQETAQYF
many	TRBV6-2/TRBV6-3	TRBJ2-3	.	TGTGCCAGCAGCCCTCGATCGAGCTTCACAGATACGCAGTATTTT	CASSPRSSFTDTQYF
.	TRBV2	TRBJ2-3	TRBD2	TGTGCCAGCACTCCCCTGGGCGGGAGGACAGATACGCAGTATTTT	CASTPLGGRTDTQYF
many	TRBV28	TRBJ2-6	TRBD1	TGTGCCAGCAGTGGACAGGGGAGGGGGGCCAACGTCCTGACTTTC	CASSGQGRGANVLTF
few	TRBV7-9	TRBJ2-2	TRBD2	TGTGCCAGCAGCTTAGCCGGGGCCGGACTAGCGGGAGGGCCCAACACCGGGGAGCTGTTTTTT	CASSLAGAGLAGGPNTGELFF
many	TRBV7-2	TRBJ1-1	TRBD1	TGTGCCAGCAGCTTAGGACACAGGGGGCGGTGGACTGAAGCTTTCTTT	CASSLGHRGRWTEAFF
few	TRBV7-9	TRBJ2-3	.	TGTGCCACCGGGGCCCTCTCGGATACGCAGTATTTT	CATGALSDTQYF